Below, 12 T cell receptor beta chains from the same sample are listed, as sequenced in a study of cytomegalovirus exposure and HLA in healthy donors. The PCR contained 60 Vbeta and 13 Jbeta primers. Sequencing was performed with immunoSEQ multiplex PCR; in TCRdb, only in-frame clones are kept and a portion is missing. The repertoire table contains 130,000 or so clones. Sequenced sample: PBMCs. These receptors came from a young woman in good health and CMV-seronegative.

The rearrangement joins TRBV7-9 to TRBJ2-5, with 8 positions matching TRBD2. The germline CDR1 and CDR2 sequences are SEHNR and FQNEAQ (reference sequence). The ends lost 2 bases at V and 5 bases at J; junction bases unmatched: 10. This CDR3 is built from 16 residues. The chain's CDR3 is CASSLKGGRTIETQYF. In DNA, the CDR3 is TGTGCCAGCAGCTTAAAGGGCGGGAGGACGATTGAGACCCAGTACTTC.

As concerns this clone: This same CDR3 is encoded by further DNA sequences in the sample. The genes are TRBV7-6 and TRBJ2-5; possibly TRBD2 for D (6 bases). CDR1 is SGHVS and CDR2 is FNYEAQ in the germline V gene. The CDR3 length is 17 residues. The germline V and J ends were trimmed by 0 bases and 4 bases, with 18 bases remaining between them. The CDR3 loop is CASSLAAFLRDGETQYF. In DNA, the CDR3 is TGTGCCAGCAGCTTAGCGGCCTTTTTGCGGGACGGAGAGACCCAGTACTTC.

The chain is built from TRBV7-2 and TRBJ2-5; 8 nucleotides align to TRBD1. This CDR3 region has 14 residues. Germline trimming cut 6 bases from V and 3 bases from J; bases unmatched to any gene: 6. Germline V gene sequence: CDR1 SGHTA, CDR2 FQGNSA. The CDR3 DNA follows: TGTGCCAGCAGTAAAGGACAGGGTAAAGAGACCCAGTACTTC. Its protein product is CASSKGQGKETQYF.

The gene calls are TRBV6-5 and TRBJ2-1; no firm D call. Between the trimmed V and J ends, which lost 10 bases and 1 base, there was a span of 8 bases. Germline CDR1 MNHEY, CDR2 SVGAGI. The length of the CDR3 is 12 residues. For the CDR3, the DNA is TGTGCCAACATGAGGTCCTACAATGAGCAGTTCTTC. This codes for CANMRSYNEQFF.

This rearrangement joins TRBV11-2 to TRBJ2-5; a possible D gene is TRBD1 (6 bases). The CDR3 spans 15 residues. Germline CDR1 SGHAT, CDR2 FQNNGV. V lost 10 bases to trimming and J lost 0 bases, with 18 bases between them. Here the CDR3 DNA reads TGTGCCACTCTTTCCGGGACATTGTACCAAGAGACCCAGTACTTC. Amino acid sequence: CATLSGTLYQETQYF.

Comments on this clone: Other DNA sequences from this sample encode an identical CDR3 as well. This chain joins TRBV5-4 and TRBJ2-2; the D gene is possibly TRBD1 (5 bases). CDR3 length: 15 residues. Germline V gene sequence: CDR1 SGHNT, CDR2 YYREEE (reference sequence). V was clipped by 0 bases and J by 7 bases, with 13 bases between them. The CDR3 sequence: CASSLGRTRDGELFF. DNA of the CDR3: TGTGCCAGCAGCTTGGGTCGGACAAGGGACGGGGAGCTGTTTTTT.

J is TRBJ2-1 and V is TRBV5-1; 7 nucleotides line up with TRBD2. Trimming took 0 bases from V and 5 from J; bases not matched to a gene: 8. The CDR3 contains 16 residues. CDR1 and CDR2 (germline): SGHRS, YFSETQ. In DNA, the CDR3 is TGCGCCAGCAGCTTGGTTTGGCTAGCGGAGAACAATGAGCAGTTCTTC. Protein product: CASSLVWLAENNEQFF.

J is TRBJ2-1 and V is TRBV4-1; TRBD2 aligns across 8 bases. The CDR3 extends over 14 amino acids. Looked up from germline, CDR1 is MGHRA and CDR2 is YSYEKL. The ends lost 4 bases at V and 7 bases at J; junction bases unmatched: 6. The CDR3 DNA reads as TGCGCCAGCAGCCGACCCGGGACTAGTAATGAGCAGTTCTTC. The encoded protein is CASSRPGTSNEQFF.

The chain carries TRBV9 and TRBJ2-3; 7 nucleotides match TRBD2. CDR1 is SGDLS, CDR2 YYNGEE, per germline. There are 16 residues in the CDR3. V gave up 0 bases and J gave up 4 bases; unmatched junction bases: 8. The CDR3 loop is CASSVGGGAPSDTQYF. In DNA form, the CDR3 reads TGTGCCAGCAGCGTAGGGGGGGGAGCCCCTTCAGATACGCAGTATTTT.

This chain uses TRBV28 with TRBJ2-7; TRBD2 matches at 11 bases. Unmatched junction bases numbered 5, after V lost 5 bases and J lost 2 bases. The CDR3 contains 15 residues. Germline CDR1 and CDR2: MDHEN and SYDVKM. The CDR3 sequence is CASSSLAGGTYEQYV. CDR3 DNA sequence: TGTGCCAGCAGTAGCCTAGCGGGAGGAACCTACGAGCAGTACGTC.

The chain has TRBV6-1 and TRBJ2-7, with 9 bases lining up with TRBD1. CDR3 length: 13 amino acids. Germline V gene sequence: CDR1 MNHNS, CDR2 SASEGT. Trimming removed 4 bases from V and 3 bases from J; junction bases left unmatched: 1. CDR3 residues: CASSGDRDYEQYV. The CDR3 nucleotides read TGTGCCAGCAGTGGGGACAGGGACTACGAGCAGTACGTC.

The gene calls are TRBV7-9 and TRBJ1-1, with unresolved D. Looked up from germline, CDR1 is SEHNR and CDR2 is FQNEAQ (reference sequence). This CDR3 has 12 amino acids. V was cut by 7 bases and J by 8 bases, with 14 bases left in between. The CDR3 DNA sequence: TGTGCCAGCATCTTCGGGGAGGGCGAAGCTTTCTTT. Translated, it gives CASIFGEGEAFF.